This TCR beta chain is drawn from a study of CD8+ T cells in alopecia areata. Study-wide findings and caveats: Possibly because of HLA-related factors, TCR sharing was less clear across patients than in mice. Scalp lesions, especially in alopecia totalis/universalis, had higher clonality than normal scalp.

Worth noting for this clone: The antigen is undetermined.

V lost 8 bases to trimming and J lost 0 bases, with 16 bases between them. Germline-derived CDR1 and CDR2 are LNHNV and YYDKDF (reference sequence). The CDR3 loop spans 15 amino acids. Sorting of CD4+ and CD8+ T cells was performed on PBMCs. Once RNA had been extracted, it was reverse transcribed into cDNA to act as the sequencing template. The repertoire was sequenced with immunoSEQ multiplex PCR; TCRdb's copy has only in-frame clones and lacks some. Here the sample spans around 97,000 clones, 55% being singletons. The rearrangement links TRBV15 to TRBJ1-1, with a weak D call TRBD1 (5 bases). The receptor comes from a human donor in good health. Sequencing was carried out using CD4+ T cells sorted from blood. The CDR3 nucleotides read TGTGCCACCGGAGTAGGGGCGCACTTGAACACTGAAGCTTTCTTT. It specifies CATGVGAHLNTEAFF. The full variable domain, with the rest looked up from reference TRBV15 and TRBJ1-1, is DAMVIQNPRYQVTQFGKPVTLSCSQTLNHNVMYWYQQKSSQAPKLLFHYYDKDFNNEADTPDNFQSRRPNTSFCFLDIRSPGLGDTAMYLCATGVGAHLNTEAFFGQGTRLTVV.